This T cell receptor beta chain was retrieved from a study of identical twins. The V gene's germline CDR1 is WSHSY and CDR2 SAAADI. Trimming at V came to 2 bases and at J to 0 bases, leaving 2 bases not matched to a gene. This CDR3 spans 15 amino acids. TCRdb analysed the 5' RACE reads with MiXCR anew, one entry per CDR3 protein. Here the sample spans approximately 240,000 distinct CDR3 sequences, about 14% being singletons. In its sample, this clonotype was seen many times. No antigen is known for it. Findings of the study overall: Where out-of-frame alpha sequences were twin-shared, they showed excess low generation probability.

What was sequenced was memory (CD45RO+) T cells sorted from blood. This sequence was found in a woman between 18 and 29 years old in good health. The chain couples TRBV10-2 to TRBJ2-3; 7 bases agree with TRBD2. CDR3 region: CASSEDGGSTDTQYF. CDR3 nucleotides: TGCGCCAGCAGTGAGGACGGGGGGAGCACAGATACGCAGTATTTT.